Presented here are 13 T cell receptor beta chains from one specimen sequenced in a study of identical twins. TCRdb re-called the 5' RACE reads through MiXCR, storing one row per CDR3 protein. The sample consists of 1,800,000 or so distinct CDR3 sequences, roughly 35% of them appearing once. Material for sequencing was cord blood. These receptors originate from a newborn girl in good health.

The chain employs TRBV6-5 and TRBJ2-7; 11 bases match TRBD2. J lost 4 bases, V lost 6 bases, and 5 bases had no gene match. CDR3 length: 14 residues. CDR1 is MNHEY, CDR2 SVGAGI, per germline. Written as DNA, the CDR3 is TGTGCCAGCAGCCTTAGCGGGAGGGAGTACGAGCAGTACTTC. The encoded protein is CASSLSGREYEQYF.

This clonotype was recorded a few times. The chain combines TRBV6-2 or TRBV6-3 with TRBJ2-7; D unresolved. Germline V gives CDR1 MNHEY, CDR2 SVGEGT. Trimming removed 6 bases from V and 2 bases from J, with 11 bases in between. The CDR3 length is 13 residues. CDR3 coding DNA: TGTGCCAGCAGCCCTTCCCAACCCTACGAGCAGTACTTC. Protein: CASSPSQPYEQYF.

The J gene is TRBJ2-1, the V gene TRBV7-9; D could derive from TRBD1 or TRBD2 (5 bases each). This CDR3 contains 15 residues. Trimming removed 3 bases from V and 6 bases from J, with 15 bases in between. Germline V gene data show CDR1 as SEHNR and CDR2 as FQNEAQ (reference sequence). The CDR3 nucleotides read TGTGCCAGCAGCTTCCGGGGCGGCCGAAGCAATGAGCAGTTCTTC. Amino acids: CASSFRGGRSNEQFF. The full variable domain, in which reference TRBV7-9 and TRBJ2-1 provide the parts outside the CDR3, is DTGVSQNPRHKITKRGQNVTFRCDPISEHNRLYWYRQTLGQGPEFLTYFQNEAQLEKSRLLSDRFSAERPKGSFSTLEIQRTEQGDSAMYLCASSFRGGRSNEQFFGPGTRLTVL.

This clonotype was seen a single time. The chain employs TRBV5-1 and TRBJ2-2; perhaps D is TRBD1 or TRBD2 (5 bases each). The CDR3 runs 16 residues. The germline V and J ends were trimmed by 0 bases and 1 base, with 10 bases remaining between them. CDR1 is SGHRS, CDR2 YFSETQ, per germline. In nucleotides, the CDR3 is TGCGCCAGCAGCTTGGGTGACAGCGGGAACACCGGGGAGCTGTTTTTT. Translating it yields CASSLGDSGNTGELFF.

CDR3 region: CAWSVPVSGETQYF. DNA of the CDR3: TGTGCCTGGAGTGTACCCGTTAGTGGAGAGACCCAGTACTTC. This sequence joins TRBV30 and TRBJ2-5; D call uncertain. V lost 0 bases and J lost 4, with 12 bases in between. CDR3 size: 14 residues. Germline CDR1 GTSNPN, CDR2 SVGIG (reference sequence). Drawing the rest from reference TRBV30 and TRBJ2-5, the complete variable domain is SQTIHQWPATLVQPVGSPLSLECTVEGTSNPNLYWYRQAAGRGLQLLFYSVGIGQISSEVPQNLSASRPQDRQFILSSKKLLLSDSGFYLCAWSVPVSGETQYFGPGTRLLVL.

This clonotype was recorded only once. A read error is possible here, since a much larger clone lies one base away. The V call is TRBV2, the J call TRBJ2-1; D ambiguous. This CDR3 comprises 12 residues. Deletions cut 6 bases from V and 10 bases from J, with 13 bases between. CDR1 and CDR2 (germline): SNHLY, FYNNEI. CDR3 sequence: CASRGFSYEQFF. The DNA for the CDR3 is TGTGCCAGCAGGGGGTTCTCCTACGAGCAGTTCTTC.

As for this clonotype: Relative to the germline gene, one junction end is altered; a read error may explain this. The rearrangement uses TRBV6-5 and TRBJ1-2; D remains unclear. CDR1 and CDR2 (germline): MNHEY, SVGAGI. The CDR3 runs 13 residues. The CDR3 DNA is TGTGCCAGCGGTTACGGCAGTGTGTATGGCTACACCTTC. Protein product: CASGYGSVYGYTF.

The table lists this clonotype with a few counts. The genes are TRBV29-1 and TRBJ1-1; D remains ambiguous. The ends were cut back, 2 bases at V and 5 bases at J, with 9 bases in the middle. The germline V gene encodes CDR1 SQVTM and CDR2 ANQGSEA. CDR3 size: 12 residues. The CDR3 DNA reads TGCAGCGTTGAACAGATTGGGACTGAAGCTTTCTTT. It yields the protein CSVEQIGTEAFF.

The chain couples TRBV20-1 to TRBJ2-1; 8 bases line up with TRBD1. The J segment lost 7 bases and the V segment lost 0 bases, leaving 8 bases of the junction unmatched. The CDR3 has 15 residues. The germline V gene encodes CDR1 DFQATT and CDR2 SNEGSKA (reference sequence). CDR3 protein: CSARDETGDLNEQFF. In DNA, the CDR3 is TGCAGTGCTAGAGATGAGACAGGGGACCTTAATGAGCAGTTCTTC.

This clonotype has a count of ten or more. An end of the junction differs from the germline gene, which may be a read error. J is TRBJ2-7 and V is TRBV5-1, with 7 bases aligning to TRBD1. Germline loops: CDR1 SGHRS, CDR2 YFSETQ. The CDR3 extends over 14 amino acids. The DNA of the CDR3 is TGTGCCAGCAGTTTAGGCGACAGGGCCTACGAGCAGTACTTC. It is translated as CASSLGDRAYEQYF. Based on the CDR3 plus reference TRBV5-1 and TRBJ2-7, the full variable domain is KAGVTQTPRYLIKTRGQQVTLSCSPISGHRSVSWYQQTPGQGLQFLFEYFSETQRNKGNFPGRFSGRQFSNSRSEMNVSTLELGDSALYLCASSLGDRAYEQYFGPGTRLTVT.

The V call is TRBV7-8, the J call TRBJ2-5, with 7 bases fitting TRBD2. J lost 3 bases, V lost 1 base, and 5 bases had no gene match. Germline V gives CDR1 SGHVS, CDR2 FQNEAQ. The CDR3 contains 15 residues. This chain's CDR3 is CASSLELARKETQYF. The CDR3, as DNA: TGTGCCAGCAGCTTAGAACTAGCGAGGAAAGAGACCCAGTACTTC.

This clonotype was picked up a small number of times. The chain combines TRBV18 with TRBJ2-7, with D possibly TRBD1 on 6 matching bases. The length of the CDR3 is 14 residues. The germline gives CDR1 KGHSH, CDR2 LQKENI. Trimming took 3 bases from V and 2 from J, leaving 11 bases between them. The CDR3 region is CASSPNRDPYEQYF. CDR3 nucleotides: TGTGCCAGCTCACCCAACAGGGACCCCTACGAGCAGTACTTC. The full variable domain, with the rest looked up from reference TRBV18 and TRBJ2-7, is NAGVMQNPRHLVRRRGQEARLRCSPMKGHSHVYWYRQLPEEGLKFMVYLQKENIIDESGMPKERFSAEFPKEGPSILRIQQVVRGDSAAYFCASSPNRDPYEQYFGPGTRLTVT.

Notes on this clonotype: This clone may be a read error of a much larger clone one base away. This chain links TRBV5-1 with TRBJ2-7; a possible D gene is TRBD1 (6 bases). The CDR3 is made up of 16 amino acids. V lost 3 bases, J lost 7 bases, and 23 bases lay in between. Germline values: CDR1 SGHRS, CDR2 YFSETQ. In DNA form, the CDR3 reads TGCGCCAGCAGCTACCCAGACGACAGGCCTTACAATGAGCAGTACTTC. Amino acids: CASSYPDDRPYNEQYF.